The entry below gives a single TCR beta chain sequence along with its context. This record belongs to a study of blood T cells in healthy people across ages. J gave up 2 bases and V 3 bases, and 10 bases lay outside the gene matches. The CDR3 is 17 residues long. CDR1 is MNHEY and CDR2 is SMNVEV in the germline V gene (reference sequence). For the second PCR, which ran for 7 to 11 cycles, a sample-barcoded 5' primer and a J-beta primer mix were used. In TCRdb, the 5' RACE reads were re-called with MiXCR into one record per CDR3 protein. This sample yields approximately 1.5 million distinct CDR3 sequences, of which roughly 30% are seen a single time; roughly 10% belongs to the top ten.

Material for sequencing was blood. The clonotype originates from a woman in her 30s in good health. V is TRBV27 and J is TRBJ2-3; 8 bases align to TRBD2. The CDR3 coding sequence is TGTGCCAGCAGTTTTAGGGTAGCGGGGCCTCTCACAGATACGCAGTATTTT. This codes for CASSFRVAGPLTDTQYF.